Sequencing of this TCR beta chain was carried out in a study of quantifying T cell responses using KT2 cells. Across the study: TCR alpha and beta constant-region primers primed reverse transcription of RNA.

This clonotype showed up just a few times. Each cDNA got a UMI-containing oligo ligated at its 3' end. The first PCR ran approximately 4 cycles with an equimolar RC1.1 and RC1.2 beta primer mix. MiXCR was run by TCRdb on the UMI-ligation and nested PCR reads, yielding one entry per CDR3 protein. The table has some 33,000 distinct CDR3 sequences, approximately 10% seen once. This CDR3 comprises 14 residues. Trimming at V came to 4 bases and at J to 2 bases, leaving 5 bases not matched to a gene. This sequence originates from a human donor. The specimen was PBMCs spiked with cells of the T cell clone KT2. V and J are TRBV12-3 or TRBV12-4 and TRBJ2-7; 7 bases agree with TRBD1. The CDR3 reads CASSWAGTAYEQYF. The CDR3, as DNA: TGTGCCAGCAGTTGGGCCGGGACAGCCTACGAGCAGTACTTC.